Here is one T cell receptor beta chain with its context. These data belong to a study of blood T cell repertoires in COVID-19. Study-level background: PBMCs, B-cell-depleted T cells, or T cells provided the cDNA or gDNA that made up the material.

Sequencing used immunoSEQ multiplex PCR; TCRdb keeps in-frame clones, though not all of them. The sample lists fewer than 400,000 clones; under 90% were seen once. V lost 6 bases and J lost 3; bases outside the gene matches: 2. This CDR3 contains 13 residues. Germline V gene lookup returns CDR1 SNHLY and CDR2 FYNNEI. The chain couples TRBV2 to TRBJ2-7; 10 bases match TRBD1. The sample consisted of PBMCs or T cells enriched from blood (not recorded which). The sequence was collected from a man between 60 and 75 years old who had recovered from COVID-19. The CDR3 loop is CASSRDRGYEQYF. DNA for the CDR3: TGTGCCAGCAGCCGGGACAGGGGCTACGAGCAGTACTTC. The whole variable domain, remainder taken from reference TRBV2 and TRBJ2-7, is EPEVTQTPSHQVTQMGQEVILRCVPISNHLYFYWYRQILGQKVEFLVSFYNNEISEKSEIFDDQFSVERPDGSNFTLKIRSTKLEDSAMYFCASSRDRGYEQYFGPGTRLTVT.